Sequencing of this T cell receptor (beta chain) was carried out in a study of blood T cell repertoires in COVID-19. Study-level information: Samples of COVID-19 (acute and convalescent) were obtained from the United States, Italy and Spain. Sources were T cells, B-cell-depleted T cells, or PBMCs; the material itself was cDNA or gDNA.

In the study's own analysis: Amplification of reference gene primers was used by the study to estimate nucleated cell counts. Clones were read by immunoSEQ multiplex PCR, and TCRdb kept only the in-frame ones, dropping some. V, J and clone size are those of that table, while D and trimming were read from the DNA. The sample has approximately 61,000 clones; roughly 80% are singletons. The sample consisted of peripheral blood. The source of this sequence is a man in his fifties or sixties with COVID-19, enrolled during active disease.

As DNA, the CDR3 is TGTGCCAGCAGAACAGGGGAGGCTGAAAAACTGTTTTTT. Protein: CASRTGEAEKLFF. The chain uses TRBV12-3 or TRBV12-4 and TRBJ1-4; TRBD1 matches 7 bases. The CDR3 has 13 amino acids. V lost 6 bases, J lost 7 bases, and 5 bases stayed unmatched.